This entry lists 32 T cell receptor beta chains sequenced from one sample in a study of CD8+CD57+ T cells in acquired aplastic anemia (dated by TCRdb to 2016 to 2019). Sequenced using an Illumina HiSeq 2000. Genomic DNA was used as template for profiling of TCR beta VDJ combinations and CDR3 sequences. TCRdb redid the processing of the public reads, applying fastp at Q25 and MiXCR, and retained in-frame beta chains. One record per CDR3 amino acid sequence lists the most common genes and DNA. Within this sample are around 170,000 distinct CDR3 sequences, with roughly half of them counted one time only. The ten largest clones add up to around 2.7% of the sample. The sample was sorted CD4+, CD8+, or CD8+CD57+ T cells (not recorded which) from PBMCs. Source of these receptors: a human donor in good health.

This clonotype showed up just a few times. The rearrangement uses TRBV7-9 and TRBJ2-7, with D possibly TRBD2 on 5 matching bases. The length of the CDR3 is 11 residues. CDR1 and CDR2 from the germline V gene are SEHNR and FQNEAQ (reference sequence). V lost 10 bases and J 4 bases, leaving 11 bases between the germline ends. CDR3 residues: CATLRGYEQYF. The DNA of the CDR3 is TGTGCCACGCTGCGCGGGTACGAGCAGTACTTC.

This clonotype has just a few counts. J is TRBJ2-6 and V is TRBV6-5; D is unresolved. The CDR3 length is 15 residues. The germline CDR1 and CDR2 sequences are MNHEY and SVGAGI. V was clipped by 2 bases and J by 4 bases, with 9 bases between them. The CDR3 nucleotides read TGTGCCAGCAGTTACAGGAGCAGAGGGGCCAACGTCCTGACTTTC. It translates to CASSYRSRGANVLTF.

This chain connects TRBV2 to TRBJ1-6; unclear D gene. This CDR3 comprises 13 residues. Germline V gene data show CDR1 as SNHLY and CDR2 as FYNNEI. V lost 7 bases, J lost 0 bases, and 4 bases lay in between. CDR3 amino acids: CASTSSYNSPLHF. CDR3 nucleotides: TGTGCCAGCACTAGCTCCTATAATTCACCCCTCCACTTT.

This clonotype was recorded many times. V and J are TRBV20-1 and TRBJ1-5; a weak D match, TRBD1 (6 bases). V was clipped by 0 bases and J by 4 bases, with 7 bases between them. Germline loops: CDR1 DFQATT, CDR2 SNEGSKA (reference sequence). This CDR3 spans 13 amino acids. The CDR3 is CSAREGGNQPQHF. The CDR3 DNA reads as TGCAGTGCTAGAGAAGGGGGAAATCAGCCCCAGCATTTT.

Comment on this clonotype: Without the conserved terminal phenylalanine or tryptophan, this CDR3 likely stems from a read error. The CDR3 DNA reads as TGCGCCATCACGGACAGGGATTACAATGAGCAGTTCCTC. Its translation is CAITDRDYNEQFL. The genes are TRBV10-3 and TRBJ2-1; TRBD1 matches at 8 bases. The length of the CDR3 is 13 residues. Germline CDR1 reads ENHRY; CDR2 reads SYGVKD.

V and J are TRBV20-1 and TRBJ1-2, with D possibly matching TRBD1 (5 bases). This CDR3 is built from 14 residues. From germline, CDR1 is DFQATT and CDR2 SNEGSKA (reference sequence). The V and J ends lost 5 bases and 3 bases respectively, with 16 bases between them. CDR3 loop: CSAPLLGLDYGYTF. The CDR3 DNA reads TGCAGTGCTCCTCTTTTGGGGCTGGACTATGGCTACACCTTC.

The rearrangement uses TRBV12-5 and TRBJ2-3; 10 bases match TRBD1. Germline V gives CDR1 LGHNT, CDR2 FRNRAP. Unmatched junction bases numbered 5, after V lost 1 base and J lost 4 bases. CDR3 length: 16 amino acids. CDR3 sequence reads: CASGLGGTGAADTQYF. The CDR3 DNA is TGTGCTAGTGGTTTGGGCGGGACAGGGGCGGCAGATACGCAGTATTTT. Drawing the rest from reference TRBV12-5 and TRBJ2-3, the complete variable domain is DARVTQTPRHKVTEMGQEVTMRCQPILGHNTVFWYRQTMMQGLELLAYFRNRAPLDDSGMPKDRFSAEMPDATLATLKIQPSEPRDSAVYFCASGLGGTGAADTQYFGPGTRLTVL.

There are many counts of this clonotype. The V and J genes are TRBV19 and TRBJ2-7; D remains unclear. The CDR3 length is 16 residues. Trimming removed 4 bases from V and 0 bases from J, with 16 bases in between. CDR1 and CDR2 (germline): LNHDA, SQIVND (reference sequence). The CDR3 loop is CASSTIGRSSSYEQYF. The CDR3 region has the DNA TGTGCCAGTAGTACCATCGGACGGAGTAGCTCCTACGAGCAGTACTTC. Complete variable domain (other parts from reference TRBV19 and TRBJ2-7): DGGITQSPKYLFRKEGQNVTLSCEQNLNHDAMYWYRQDPGQGLRLIYYSQIVNDFQKGDIAEGYSVSREKKESFPLTVTSAQKNPTAFYLCASSTIGRSSSYEQYFGPGTRLTVT.

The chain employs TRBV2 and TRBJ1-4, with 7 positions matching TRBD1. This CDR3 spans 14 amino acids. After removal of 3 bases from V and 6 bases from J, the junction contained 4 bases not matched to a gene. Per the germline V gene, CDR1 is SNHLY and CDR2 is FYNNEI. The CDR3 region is CASSDRTGDEKLFF. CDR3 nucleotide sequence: TGTGCCAGCAGTGATCGAACAGGGGATGAAAAACTGTTTTTT.

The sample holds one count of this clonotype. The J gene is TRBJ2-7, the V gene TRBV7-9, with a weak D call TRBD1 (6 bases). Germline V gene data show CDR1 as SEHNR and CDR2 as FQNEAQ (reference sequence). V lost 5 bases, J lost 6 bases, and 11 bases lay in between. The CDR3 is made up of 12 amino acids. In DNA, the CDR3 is TGTGCCAGCAGCCTACGAGGGGGCGAGCAGTACTTC. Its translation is CASSLRGGEQYF.

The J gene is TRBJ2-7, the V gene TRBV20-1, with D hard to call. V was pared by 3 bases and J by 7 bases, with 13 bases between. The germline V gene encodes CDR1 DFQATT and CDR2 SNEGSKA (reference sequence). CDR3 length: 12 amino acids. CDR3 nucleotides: TGCAGTGCTAGGCTCGGTCCAGGAGAGCAGTACTTC. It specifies CSARLGPGEQYF.

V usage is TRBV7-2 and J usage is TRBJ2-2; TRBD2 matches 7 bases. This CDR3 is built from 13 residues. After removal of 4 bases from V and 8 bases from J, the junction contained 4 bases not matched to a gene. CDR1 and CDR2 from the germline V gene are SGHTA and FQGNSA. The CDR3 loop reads CASSSVGLGELFF. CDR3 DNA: TGTGCCAGCAGCTCAGTGGGACTAGGGGAGCTGTTTTTT.

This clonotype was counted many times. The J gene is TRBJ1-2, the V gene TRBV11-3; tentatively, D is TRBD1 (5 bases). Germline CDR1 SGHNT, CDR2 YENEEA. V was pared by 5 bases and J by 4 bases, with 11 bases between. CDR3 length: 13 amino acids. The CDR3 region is CASSTGTFYGYTF. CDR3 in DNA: TGTGCCAGCAGCACCGGGACTTTCTATGGCTACACCTTC.

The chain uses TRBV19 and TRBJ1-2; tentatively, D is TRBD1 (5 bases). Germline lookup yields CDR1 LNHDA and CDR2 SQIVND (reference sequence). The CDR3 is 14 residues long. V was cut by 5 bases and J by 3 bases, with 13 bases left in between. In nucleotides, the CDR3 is TGTGCCAGTAGTGCCAGGGTGATCGACTATGGCTACACCTTC. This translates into CASSARVIDYGYTF.

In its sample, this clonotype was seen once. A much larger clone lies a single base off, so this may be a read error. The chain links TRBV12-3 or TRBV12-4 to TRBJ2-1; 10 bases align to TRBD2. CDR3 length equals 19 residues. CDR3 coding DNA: TGTGCCAGCAGGCCCCCCAGGGGGCCTAGCGGGAGTTACTACAATCAGCAGTTCTTC. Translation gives CASRPPRGPSGSYYNQQFF.

The CDR3 DNA is TGCAGTGCTAGCAGTGGCCCTTTCCTAGAGACCCAGTACTTC. Its translation is CSASSGPFLETQYF. This chain links TRBV20-1 with TRBJ2-5; D is unclear. Germline V gene data show CDR1 as DFQATT and CDR2 as SNEGSKA (reference sequence). V gave up 3 bases and J gave up 4 bases, with 15 bases separating them. CDR3 length: 14 amino acids.

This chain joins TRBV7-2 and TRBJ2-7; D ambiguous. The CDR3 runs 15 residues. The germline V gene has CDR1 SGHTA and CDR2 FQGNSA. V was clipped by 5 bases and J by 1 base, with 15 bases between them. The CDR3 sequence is CASSRYMDGSYEQYF. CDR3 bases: TGTGCCAGCAGCCGATATATGGACGGGTCCTACGAGCAGTACTTC.

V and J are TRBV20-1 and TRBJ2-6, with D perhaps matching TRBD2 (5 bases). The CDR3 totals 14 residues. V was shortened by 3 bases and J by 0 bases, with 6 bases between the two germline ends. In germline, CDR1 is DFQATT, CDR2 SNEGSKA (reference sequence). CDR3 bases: TGCAGTGCTAGGGGAGCCTCTGGGGCCAACGTCCTGACTTTC. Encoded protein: CSARGASGANVLTF.

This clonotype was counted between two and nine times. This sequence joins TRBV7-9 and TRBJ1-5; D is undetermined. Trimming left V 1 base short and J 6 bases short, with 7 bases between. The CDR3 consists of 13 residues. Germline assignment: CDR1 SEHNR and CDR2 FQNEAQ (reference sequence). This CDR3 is CASSLGAGQPQHF. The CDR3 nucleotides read TGTGCCAGCAGCTTAGGGGCGGGTCAGCCCCAGCATTTT. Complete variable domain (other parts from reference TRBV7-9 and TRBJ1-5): DTGVSQNPRHKITKRGQNVTFRCDPISEHNRLYWYRQTLGQGPEFLTYFQNEAQLEKSRLLSDRFSAERPKGSFSTLEIQRTEQGDSAMYLCASSLGAGQPQHFGDGTRLSIL.

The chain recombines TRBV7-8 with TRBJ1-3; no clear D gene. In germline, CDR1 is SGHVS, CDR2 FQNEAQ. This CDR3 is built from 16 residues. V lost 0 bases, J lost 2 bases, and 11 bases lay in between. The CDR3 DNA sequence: TGTGCCAGCAGCTTAGCTAAAGGAGGGACTGGAAACACCATATATTTT. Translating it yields CASSLAKGGTGNTIYF.

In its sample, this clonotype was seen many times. The chain's CDR3 is CSARAAGTGANVLTF. The DNA of the CDR3 is TGCAGTGCTAGAGCGGCAGGGACTGGGGCCAACGTCCTGACTTTC. The chain employs TRBV20-1 and TRBJ2-6; a possible D gene is TRBD1 (5 bases). Germline values: CDR1 DFQATT, CDR2 SNEGSKA (reference sequence). The V gene lost 1 base and the J gene lost 2 bases, with 9 bases spanning the gap. The CDR3 is 15 amino acids.

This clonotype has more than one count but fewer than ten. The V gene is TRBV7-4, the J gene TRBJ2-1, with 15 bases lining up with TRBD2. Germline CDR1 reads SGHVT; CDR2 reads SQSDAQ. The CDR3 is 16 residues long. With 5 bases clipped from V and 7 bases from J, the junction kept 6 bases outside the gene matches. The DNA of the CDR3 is TGTGCCAGCAGCACTCGGACTAGCGGGAGGGTAAATGAGCAGTTCTTC. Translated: CASSTRTSGRVNEQFF.

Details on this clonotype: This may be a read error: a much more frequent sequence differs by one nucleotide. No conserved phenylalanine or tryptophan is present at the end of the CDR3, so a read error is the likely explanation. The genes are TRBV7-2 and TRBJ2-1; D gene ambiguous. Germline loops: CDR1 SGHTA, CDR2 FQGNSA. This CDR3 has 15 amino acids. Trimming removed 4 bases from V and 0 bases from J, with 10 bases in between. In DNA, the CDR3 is TGTGCCAGCAGCTCTCTGGGCAGCTCCTACAATGAGCAGTTCCTC. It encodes CASSSLGSSYNEQFL.

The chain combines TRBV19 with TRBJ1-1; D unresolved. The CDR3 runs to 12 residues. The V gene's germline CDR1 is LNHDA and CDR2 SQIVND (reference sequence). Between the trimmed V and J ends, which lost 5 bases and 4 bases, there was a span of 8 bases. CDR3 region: CASSAGITEAFF. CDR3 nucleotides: TGTGCCAGTAGTGCGGGCATCACTGAAGCTTTCTTT.

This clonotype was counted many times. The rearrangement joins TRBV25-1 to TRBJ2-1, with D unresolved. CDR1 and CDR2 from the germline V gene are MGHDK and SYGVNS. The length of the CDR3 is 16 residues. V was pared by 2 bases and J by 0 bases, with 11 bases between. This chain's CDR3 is CASSELGDSSYNEQFF. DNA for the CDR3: TGTGCCAGCAGTGAACTTGGCGATAGCTCCTACAATGAGCAGTTCTTC.

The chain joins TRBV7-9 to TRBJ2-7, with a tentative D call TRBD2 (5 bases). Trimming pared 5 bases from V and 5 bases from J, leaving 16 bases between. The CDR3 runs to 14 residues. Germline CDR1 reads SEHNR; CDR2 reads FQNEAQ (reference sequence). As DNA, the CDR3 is TGTGCCAGCAGCAATGAGGGTCTATTTAACGAGCAGTACTTC. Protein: CASSNEGLFNEQYF.

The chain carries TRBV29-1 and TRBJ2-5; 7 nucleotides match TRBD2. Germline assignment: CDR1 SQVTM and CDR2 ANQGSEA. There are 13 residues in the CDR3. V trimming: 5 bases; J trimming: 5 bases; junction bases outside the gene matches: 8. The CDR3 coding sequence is TGCAGCGTTCTAGGGCGGGGAGGGGAGACCCAGTACTTC. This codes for CSVLGRGGETQYF.

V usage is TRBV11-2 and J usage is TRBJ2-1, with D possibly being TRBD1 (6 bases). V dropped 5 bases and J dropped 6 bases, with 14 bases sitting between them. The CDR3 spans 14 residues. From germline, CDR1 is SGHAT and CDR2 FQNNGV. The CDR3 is CASSPKGGSNEQFF. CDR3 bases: TGTGCCAGCAGCCCTAAAGGGGGAAGCAATGAGCAGTTCTTC. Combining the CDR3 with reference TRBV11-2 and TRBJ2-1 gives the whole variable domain EAGVAQSPRYKIIEKRQSVAFWCNPISGHATLYWYQQILGQGPKLLIQFQNNGVVDDSQLPKDRFSAERLKGVDSTLKIQPAKLEDSAVYLCASSPKGGSNEQFFGPGTRLTVL.

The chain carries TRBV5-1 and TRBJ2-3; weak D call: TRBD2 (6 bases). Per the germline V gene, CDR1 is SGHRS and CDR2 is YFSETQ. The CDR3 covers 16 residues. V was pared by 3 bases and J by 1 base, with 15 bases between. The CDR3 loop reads CASSSLGGVGTDTQYF. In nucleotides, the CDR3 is TGCGCCAGCAGCTCCCTGGGGGGAGTGGGCACAGATACGCAGTATTTT. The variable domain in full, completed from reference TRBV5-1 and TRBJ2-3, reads KAGVTQTPRYLIKTRGQQVTLSCSPISGHRSVSWYQQTPGQGLQFLFEYFSETQRNKGNFPGRFSGRQFSNSRSEMNVSTLELGDSALYLCASSSLGGVGTDTQYFGPGTRLTVL.

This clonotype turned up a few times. CDR3 residues: CSATRTSGPYEQYF. The CDR3 DNA is TGCAGTGCTACTAGGACTAGCGGGCCATACGAGCAGTACTTC. The chain is built from TRBV20-1 and TRBJ2-7; TRBD2 matches at 11 bases. CDR3 length equals 14 residues. CDR1 and CDR2 (germline): DFQATT, SNEGSKA (reference sequence). J was trimmed by 4 bases and V by 4 bases; bases with no gene match: 6.

CDR3 bases: TGTGCCACCAGCAGAGATGGGGGCCCCGAGGAGACCCAGTACTTC. It yields the protein CATSRDGGPEETQYF. The chain couples TRBV15 to TRBJ2-5, with a weak D call TRBD1 (6 bases). The germline V gene has CDR1 LNHNV and CDR2 YYDKDF (reference sequence). V lost 0 bases to trimming and J lost 5 bases, with 13 bases between them. The CDR3 has 15 residues.

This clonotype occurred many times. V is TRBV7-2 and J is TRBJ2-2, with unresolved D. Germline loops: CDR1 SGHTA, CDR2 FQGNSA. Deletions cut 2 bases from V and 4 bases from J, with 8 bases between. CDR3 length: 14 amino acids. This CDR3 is CASSLPESTGELFF. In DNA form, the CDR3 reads TGTGCCAGCAGCTTACCAGAAAGCACCGGGGAGCTGTTTTTT.